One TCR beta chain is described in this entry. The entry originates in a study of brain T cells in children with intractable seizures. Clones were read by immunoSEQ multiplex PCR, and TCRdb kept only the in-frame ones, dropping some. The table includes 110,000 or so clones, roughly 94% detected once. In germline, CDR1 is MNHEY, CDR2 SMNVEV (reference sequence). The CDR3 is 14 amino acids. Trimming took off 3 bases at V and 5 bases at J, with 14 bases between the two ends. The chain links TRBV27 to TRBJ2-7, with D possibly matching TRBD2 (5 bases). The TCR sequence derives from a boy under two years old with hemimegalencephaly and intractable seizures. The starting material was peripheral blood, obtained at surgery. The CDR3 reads CASSFSPRTDEQYF. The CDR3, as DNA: TGTGCCAGCAGTTTCTCTCCCCGGACTGACGAGCAGTACTTC.